The present entry profiles one TCR beta chain with its context. Antigen unknown. The sample is drawn from a study of T cell repertoires and HLA-DP antigens. Across the study: CD4+ T cells were cocultured with HeLa cells expressing HLA-DP. Pre-culture CD4+ samples used about 1,100 ng DNA versus 200 to 250 ng for CD137+CD4+ sorts.

The PCR primers covered 54 TRBV and 13 TRBJ segments. The table came from immunoSEQ multiplex PCR; TCRdb's copy has only in-frame clones and leaves some out. The sample consists of 65,000 to 95,000 clones, about four fifths of them appearing once. V lost 8 bases and J 2 bases, leaving 13 bases between the germline ends. Germline V gene sequence: CDR1 LNHDA, CDR2 SQIVND (reference sequence). This CDR3 has 14 residues. CD4+ T cells, purified by negative selection, averaged roughly 98% purity. The sequence was obtained from a man in his fifties or sixties in good health and CMV-seronegative. V is TRBV19 and J is TRBJ2-1; D may be TRBD1 (6 bases). The material sequenced was CD4+ T cells from PBMCs. The CDR3 nucleotides read TGTGCCAGTTCCGTCGGACAGACCTACAATGAGCAGTTCTTC. This gives the protein CASSVGQTYNEQFF.